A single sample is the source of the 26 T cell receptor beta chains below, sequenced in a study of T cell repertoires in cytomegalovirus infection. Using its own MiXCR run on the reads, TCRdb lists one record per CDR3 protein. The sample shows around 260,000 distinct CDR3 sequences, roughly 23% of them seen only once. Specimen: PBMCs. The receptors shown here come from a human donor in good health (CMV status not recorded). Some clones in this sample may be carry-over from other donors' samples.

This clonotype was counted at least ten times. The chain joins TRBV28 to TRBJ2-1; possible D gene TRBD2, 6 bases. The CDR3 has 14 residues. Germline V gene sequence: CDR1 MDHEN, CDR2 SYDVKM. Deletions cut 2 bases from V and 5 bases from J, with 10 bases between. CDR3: CASSLRGTHNEQFF. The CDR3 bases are TGTGCCAGCAGTTTACGGGGGACCCACAATGAGCAGTTCTTC.

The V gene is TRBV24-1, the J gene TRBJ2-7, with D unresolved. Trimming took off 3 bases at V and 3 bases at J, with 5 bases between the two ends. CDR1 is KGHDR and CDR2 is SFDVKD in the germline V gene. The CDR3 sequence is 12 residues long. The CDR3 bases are TGTGCCACCAGTGATGCCTTCTACGAGCAGTACTTC. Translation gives CATSDAFYEQYF.

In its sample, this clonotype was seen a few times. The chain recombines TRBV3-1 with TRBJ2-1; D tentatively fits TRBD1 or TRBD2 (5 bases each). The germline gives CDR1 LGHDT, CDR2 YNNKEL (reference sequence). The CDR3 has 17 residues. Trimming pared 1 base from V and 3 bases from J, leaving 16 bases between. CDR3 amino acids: CASSQGLPGRSYNEQFF. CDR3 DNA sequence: TGTGCCAGCAGCCAAGGACTACCGGGACGTAGCTACAATGAGCAGTTCTTC.

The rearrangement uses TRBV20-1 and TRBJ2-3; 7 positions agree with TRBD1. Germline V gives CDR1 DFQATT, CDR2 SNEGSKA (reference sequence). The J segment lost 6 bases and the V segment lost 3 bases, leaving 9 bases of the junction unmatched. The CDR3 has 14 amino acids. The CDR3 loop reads CSARIQGLRDTQYF. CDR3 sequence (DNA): TGCAGTGCTAGGATACAGGGGCTCCGGGATACGCAGTATTTT.

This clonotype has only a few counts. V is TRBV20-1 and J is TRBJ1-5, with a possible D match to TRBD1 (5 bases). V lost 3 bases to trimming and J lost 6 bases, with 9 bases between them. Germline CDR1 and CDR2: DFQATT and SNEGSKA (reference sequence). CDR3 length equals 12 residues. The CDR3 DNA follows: TGCAGTGCTAGTGGGGGAAGTCAGCCCCAGCATTTT. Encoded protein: CSASGGSQPQHF.

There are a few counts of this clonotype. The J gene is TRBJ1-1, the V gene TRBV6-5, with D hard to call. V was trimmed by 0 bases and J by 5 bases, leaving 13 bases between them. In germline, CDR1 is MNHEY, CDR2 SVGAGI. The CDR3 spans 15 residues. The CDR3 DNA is TGTGCCAGCAGTTACTCGACCCCACCTGTAACTGAAGCTTTCTTT. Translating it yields CASSYSTPPVTEAFF.

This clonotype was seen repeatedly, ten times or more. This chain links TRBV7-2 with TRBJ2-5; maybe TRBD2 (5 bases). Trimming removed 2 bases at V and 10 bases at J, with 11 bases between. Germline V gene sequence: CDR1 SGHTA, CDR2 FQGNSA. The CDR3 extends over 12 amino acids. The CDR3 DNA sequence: TGTGCCAGCAGCTTACCCGGGATGGGCCAGTACTTC. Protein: CASSLPGMGQYF.

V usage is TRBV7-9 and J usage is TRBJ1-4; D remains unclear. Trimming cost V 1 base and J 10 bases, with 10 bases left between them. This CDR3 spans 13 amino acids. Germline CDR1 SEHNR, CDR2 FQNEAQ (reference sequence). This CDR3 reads CASSLDVGRKLFF. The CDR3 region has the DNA TGTGCCAGCAGCTTAGACGTCGGGAGAAAACTGTTTTTT.

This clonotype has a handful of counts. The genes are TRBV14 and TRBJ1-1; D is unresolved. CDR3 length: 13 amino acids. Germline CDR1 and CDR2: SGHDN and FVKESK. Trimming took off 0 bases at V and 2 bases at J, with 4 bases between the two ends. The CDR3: CASSQELNTEAFF. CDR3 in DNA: TGTGCCAGCAGCCAAGAATTAAACACTGAAGCTTTCTTT.

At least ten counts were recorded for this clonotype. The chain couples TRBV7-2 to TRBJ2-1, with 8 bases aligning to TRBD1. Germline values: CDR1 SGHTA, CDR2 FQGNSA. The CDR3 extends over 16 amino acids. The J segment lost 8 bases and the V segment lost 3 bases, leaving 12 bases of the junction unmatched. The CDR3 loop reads CASSFVGTGPIDEQFF. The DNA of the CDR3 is TGTGCCAGCAGCTTCGTCGGGACAGGCCCTATCGATGAGCAGTTCTTC.

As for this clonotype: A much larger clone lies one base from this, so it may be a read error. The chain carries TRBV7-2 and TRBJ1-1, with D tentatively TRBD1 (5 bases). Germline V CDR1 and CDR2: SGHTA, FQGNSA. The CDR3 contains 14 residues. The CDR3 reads CASSPRGADTKAFF. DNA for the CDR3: TGTGCCAGCAGCCCTAGAGGGGCGGACACTAAAGCTTTCTTT.

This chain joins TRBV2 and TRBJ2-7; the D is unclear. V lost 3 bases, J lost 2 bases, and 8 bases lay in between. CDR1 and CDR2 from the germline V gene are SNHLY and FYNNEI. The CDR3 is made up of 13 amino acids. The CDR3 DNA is TGTGCCAGCAGTGAGGAAACTGCCTACGAGCAGTACTTC. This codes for CASSEETAYEQYF.

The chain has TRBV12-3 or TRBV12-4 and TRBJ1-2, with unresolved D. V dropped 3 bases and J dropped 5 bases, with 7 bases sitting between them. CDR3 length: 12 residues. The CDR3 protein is CASSFSGYGYTF. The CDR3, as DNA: TGTGCCAGCAGTTTCTCGGGATATGGCTACACCTTC.

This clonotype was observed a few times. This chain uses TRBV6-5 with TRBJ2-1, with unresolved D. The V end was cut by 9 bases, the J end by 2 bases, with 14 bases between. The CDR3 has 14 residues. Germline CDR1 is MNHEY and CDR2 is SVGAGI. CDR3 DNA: TGTGCCAGTAGGTACGATGGCACCTACAATGAGCAGTTCTTC. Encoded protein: CASRYDGTYNEQFF.

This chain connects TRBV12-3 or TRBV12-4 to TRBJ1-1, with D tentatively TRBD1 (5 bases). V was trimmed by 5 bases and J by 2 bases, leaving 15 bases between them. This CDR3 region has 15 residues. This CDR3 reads CASSPDTGENTEAFF. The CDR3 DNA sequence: TGTGCCAGCAGTCCCGACACGGGGGAAAACACTGAAGCTTTCTTT.

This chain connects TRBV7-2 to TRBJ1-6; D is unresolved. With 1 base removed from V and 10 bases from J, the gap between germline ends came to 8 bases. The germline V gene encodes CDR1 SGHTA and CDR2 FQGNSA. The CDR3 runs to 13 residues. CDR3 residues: CASSLGPESPLHF. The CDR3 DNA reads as TGTGCCAGCAGCTTAGGCCCGGAATCACCCCTCCACTTT.

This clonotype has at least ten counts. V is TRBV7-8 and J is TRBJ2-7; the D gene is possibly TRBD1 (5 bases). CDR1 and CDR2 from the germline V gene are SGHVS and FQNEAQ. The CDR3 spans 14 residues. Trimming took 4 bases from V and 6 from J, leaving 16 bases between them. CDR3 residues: CASSSTSGHAEQYF. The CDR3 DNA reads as TGTGCCAGCAGCTCGACCTCTGGACATGCCGAGCAGTACTTC.

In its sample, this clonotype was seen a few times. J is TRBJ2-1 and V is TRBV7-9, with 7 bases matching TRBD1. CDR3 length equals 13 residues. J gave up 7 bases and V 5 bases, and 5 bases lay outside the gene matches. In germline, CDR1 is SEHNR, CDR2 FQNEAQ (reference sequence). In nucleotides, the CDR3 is TGTGCCAGCAGCGGAAAGACAGGGAATGAGCAGTTCTTC. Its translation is CASSGKTGNEQFF.

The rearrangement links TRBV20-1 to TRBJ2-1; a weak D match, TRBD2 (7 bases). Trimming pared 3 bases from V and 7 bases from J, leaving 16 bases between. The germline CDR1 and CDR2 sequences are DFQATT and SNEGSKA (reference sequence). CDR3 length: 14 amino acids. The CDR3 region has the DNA TGCAGTGCTAGTATGGCGGGGGCCAGGAATGAGCAGTTCTTC. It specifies CSASMAGARNEQFF.

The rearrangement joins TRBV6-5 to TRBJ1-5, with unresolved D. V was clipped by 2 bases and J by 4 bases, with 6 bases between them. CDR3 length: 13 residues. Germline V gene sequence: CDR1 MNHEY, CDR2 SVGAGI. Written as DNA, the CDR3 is TGTGCCAGCAGTTACGACATGAATCAGCCCCAGCATTTT. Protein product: CASSYDMNQPQHF.

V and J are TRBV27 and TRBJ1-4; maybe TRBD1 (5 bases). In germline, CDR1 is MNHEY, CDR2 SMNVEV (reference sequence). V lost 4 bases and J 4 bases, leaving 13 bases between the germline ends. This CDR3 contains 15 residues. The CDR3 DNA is TGTGCCAGCAGTTCCCCGGGACCGGGTAATGAAAAACTGTTTTTT. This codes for CASSSPGPGNEKLFF.

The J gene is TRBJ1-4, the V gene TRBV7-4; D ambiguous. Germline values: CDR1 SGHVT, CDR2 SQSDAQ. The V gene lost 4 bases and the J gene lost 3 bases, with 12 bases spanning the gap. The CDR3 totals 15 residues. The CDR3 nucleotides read TGTGCCAGCAGCTCCAGCCCACCGGCTAATGAAAAACTGTTTTTT. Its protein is CASSSSPPANEKLFF.

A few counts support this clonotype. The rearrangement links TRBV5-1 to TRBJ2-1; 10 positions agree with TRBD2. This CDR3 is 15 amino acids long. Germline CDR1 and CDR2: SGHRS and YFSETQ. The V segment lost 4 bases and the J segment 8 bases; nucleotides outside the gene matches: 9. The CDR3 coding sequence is TGCGCCAGCAGCAGGGCAGCGGGAGGGATGGATGAGCAGTTCTTC. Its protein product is CASSRAAGGMDEQFF.

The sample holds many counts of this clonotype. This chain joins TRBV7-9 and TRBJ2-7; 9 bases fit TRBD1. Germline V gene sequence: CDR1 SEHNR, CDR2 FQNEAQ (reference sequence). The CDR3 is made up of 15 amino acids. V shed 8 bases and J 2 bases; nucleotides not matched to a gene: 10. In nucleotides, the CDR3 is TGTGCCAGCGGCGGACAGGGGAAAAGCGCCTACGAGCAGTACTTC. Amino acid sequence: CASGGQGKSAYEQYF. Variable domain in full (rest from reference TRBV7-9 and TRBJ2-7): DTGVSQNPRHKITKRGQNVTFRCDPISEHNRLYWYRQTLGQGPEFLTYFQNEAQLEKSRLLSDRFSAERPKGSFSTLEIQRTEQGDSAMYLCASGGQGKSAYEQYFGPGTRLTVT.

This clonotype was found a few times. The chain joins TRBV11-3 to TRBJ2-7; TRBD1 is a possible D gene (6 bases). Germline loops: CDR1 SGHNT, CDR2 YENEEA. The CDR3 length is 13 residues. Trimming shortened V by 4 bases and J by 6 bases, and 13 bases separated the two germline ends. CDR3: CASSSTTGTEQYF. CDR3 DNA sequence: TGTGCCAGCAGCTCAACTACAGGGACCGAGCAGTACTTC.

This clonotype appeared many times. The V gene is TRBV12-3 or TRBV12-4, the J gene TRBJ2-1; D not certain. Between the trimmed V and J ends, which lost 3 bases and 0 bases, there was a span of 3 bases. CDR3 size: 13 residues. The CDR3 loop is CASSFSSYNEQFF. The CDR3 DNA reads TGTGCCAGCAGTTTTAGCTCCTACAATGAGCAGTTCTTC.